This TCR beta chain was identified in a study of blood T cell repertoires in COVID-19. The protocol was immunoSEQ multiplex PCR, while the TCRdb copy is restricted to in-frame clones and leaves out a portion. The table shows 200,000 to 250,000 clones, with about 83% occurring only once. Sequencing was performed on peripheral blood. The TCR sequence derives from a woman of 80 years or more with COVID-19, enrolled during active disease.

CDR3: CASRGEMNTEAFF. The CDR3, as DNA: TGTGCCAGCAGGGGAGAGATGAACACTGAAGCTTTCTTT. The chain employs TRBV2 and TRBJ1-1, with D unclear. This CDR3 region has 13 residues. With 6 bases removed from V and 0 bases from J, the gap between germline ends came to 8 bases. Germline assignment: CDR1 SNHLY and CDR2 FYNNEI.